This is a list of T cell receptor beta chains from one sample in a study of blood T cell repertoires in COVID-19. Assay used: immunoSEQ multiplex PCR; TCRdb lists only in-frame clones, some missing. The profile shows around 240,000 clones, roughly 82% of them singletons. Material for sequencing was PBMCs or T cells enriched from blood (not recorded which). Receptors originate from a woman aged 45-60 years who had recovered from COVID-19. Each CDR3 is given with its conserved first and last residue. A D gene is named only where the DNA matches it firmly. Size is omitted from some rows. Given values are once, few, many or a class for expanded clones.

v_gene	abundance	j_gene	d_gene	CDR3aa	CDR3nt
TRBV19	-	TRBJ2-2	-	CASSWAPLSTGELFF	TGTGCCAGTAGTTGGGCACCTCTAAGCACCGGGGAGCTGTTTTTT
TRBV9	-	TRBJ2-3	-	CASSVANTQYF	TGTGCCAGCAGCGTGGCAAATACGCAGTATTTT
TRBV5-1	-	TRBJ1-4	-	CASGTGGATNEKLFF	TGCGCCAGCGGAACGGGGGGAGCAACTAATGAAAAACTGTTTTTT
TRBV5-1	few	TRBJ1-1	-	CASSLGDVAGTEAFF	TGCGCCAGCAGCTTGGGGGACGTGGCGGGAACTGAAGCTTTCTTT
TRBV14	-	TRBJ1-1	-	CASSHNAGVGTEAFF	TGTGCCAGCAGCCATAATGCGGGGGTCGGCACTGAAGCTTTCTTT
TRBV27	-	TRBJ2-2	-	CASSLRGNTGELFF	TGTGCCAGCAGTTTGCGGGGGAACACCGGGGAGCTGTTTTTT
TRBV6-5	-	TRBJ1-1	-	CASSYLRENTEAFF	TGTGCCAGCAGTTACTTGAGGGAGAACACTGAAGCTTTCTTT
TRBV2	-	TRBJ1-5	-	CASSALEGNQPQHF	TGTGCCAGCAGCGCGCTAGAGGGCAATCAGCCCCAGCATTTT
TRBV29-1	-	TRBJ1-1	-	CSVEGQMNTEAFF	TGCAGCGTTGAAGGCCAGATGAACACTGAAGCTTTCTTT
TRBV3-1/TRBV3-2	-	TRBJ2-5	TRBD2	CASSQDTTSGGPGETQYF	TGTGCCAGCAGCCAAGATACGACTAGCGGGGGGCCTGGAGAGACCCAGTACTTC
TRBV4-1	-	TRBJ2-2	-	CASSPLRGSEPKSAGELFF	TGCGCCAGCAGCCCCCTCCGGGGGTCCGAACCAAAGTCCGCCGGGGAGCTGTTTTTT
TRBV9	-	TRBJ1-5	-	CASSEADLTGQPQHF	TGTGCCAGCAGCGAAGCAGACCTAACAGGTCAGCCCCAGCATTTT
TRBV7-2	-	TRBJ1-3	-	CASSSGTRDGNTIYF	TGTGCCAGCAGCAGCGGGACCAGAGACGGAAACACCATATATTTT